The 30 T cell receptor beta chains in this list originate from one sample, sequenced in a study of tumor T cells in aggressive B-cell lymphoma. Sequencing was performed with immunoSEQ multiplex PCR; in TCRdb, only in-frame clones are kept and a portion is missing. The data show about 4,400 clones, roughly 80% seen once. Material: tumor tissue. The receptors stem from an adult with diffuse large B cell lymphoma.

The chain is built from TRBV10-3 and TRBJ1-5; D is perhaps TRBD1 (5 bases). Germline CDR1 reads ENHRY; CDR2 reads SYGVKD. This CDR3 comprises 15 residues. V lost 2 bases to trimming and J lost 2 bases, with 10 bases between them. CDR3 sequence reads: CAISERSTGNQPQHF. DNA for the CDR3: TGTGCCATCAGTGAGAGGTCGACAGGCAATCAGCCCCAGCATTTT.

The chain employs TRBV6-6 and TRBJ1-6, with D unclear. The V end lost 2 bases, the J end lost 10 bases, and 12 bases lay between the germline ends. Germline V CDR1 and CDR2: MNHNY, SVGAGI (reference sequence). CDR3 length equals 14 residues. The CDR3: CASSYEAGGSPLHF. The CDR3, as DNA: TGTGCCAGCAGTTACGAAGCGGGCGGGTCACCCCTCCACTTT.

The DNA of the CDR3 is TGTGCCAGCAGTTTATCCCGGGACACCTATGGCTACACCTTC. Protein: CASSLSRDTYGYTF. This sequence joins TRBV27 and TRBJ1-2; D possibly corresponds to TRBD1 (6 bases). Germline CDR1 and CDR2: MNHEY and SMNVEV (reference sequence). Deletions cut 0 bases from V and 4 bases from J, with 9 bases between. The CDR3 has 14 amino acids.

This chain connects TRBV5-8 to TRBJ1-1; the D is unclear. CDR1 and CDR2 (germline): SGHTS, YDEGEE. The CDR3 spans 12 residues. Between the trimmed V and J ends, which lost 3 bases and 4 bases, there was a span of 7 bases. CDR3 coding DNA: TGTGCCAGCAGCTACGGAGGCACTGAAGCTTTCTTT. Translating it yields CASSYGGTEAFF. The full variable domain, with the rest looked up from reference TRBV5-8 and TRBJ1-1, is EAGVTQSPTHLIKTRGQQATLRCSPISGHTSVYWYQQALGLGLQFLLWYDEGEERNRGNFPPRFSGRQFPNYSSELNVNALELEDSALYLCASSYGGTEAFFGQGTRLTVV.

This clone was counted a single time. The rearrangement joins TRBV6-6 to TRBJ1-1, with TRBD1 matching over 9 bases. The CDR3 contains 14 residues. V trimming: 6 bases; J trimming: 4 bases; junction bases outside the gene matches: 6. CDR1 and CDR2 (germline): MNHNY, SVGAGI (reference sequence). In nucleotides, the CDR3 is TGTGCCAGCAGCGAAGACAGGGGGGCCACTGAAGCTTTCTTT. Encoded protein: CASSEDRGATEAFF.

The V and J genes are TRBV2 and TRBJ1-5; unclear D gene. The CDR3 contains 14 residues. Trimming pared 2 bases from V and 4 bases from J, leaving 9 bases between. Germline V CDR1 and CDR2: SNHLY, FYNNEI. DNA for the CDR3: TGTGCCAGCAGTGAATTGGAGGAAAATCAGCCCCAGCATTTT. It is translated as CASSELEENQPQHF.

This chain links TRBV15 with TRBJ2-1; 12 positions agree with TRBD2. There are 16 residues in the CDR3. Per germline, CDR1 LNHNV and CDR2 YYDKDF (reference sequence). J gave up 9 bases and V 1 base, and 7 bases lay outside the gene matches. Here the CDR3 DNA reads TGTGCCACCAGCAGAGGGACTAGCGGGAAGCTTGGTGAGCAGTTCTTC. This translates into CATSRGTSGKLGEQFF.

The V gene is TRBV7-2, the J gene TRBJ2-7; 14 positions match TRBD2. Unmatched junction bases numbered 5, after V lost 0 bases and J lost 4 bases. CDR1 is SGHTA and CDR2 is FQGNSA in the germline V gene. This CDR3 comprises 17 residues. In DNA, the CDR3 is TGTGCCAGCAGCTTAGCGGGACTAGCGGGAGACTATTACGAGCAGTACTTC. Residues: CASSLAGLAGDYYEQYF.

The genes are TRBV28 and TRBJ2-2; 10 nucleotides match TRBD1. From germline, CDR1 is MDHEN and CDR2 SYDVKM. Trimming at V came to 7 bases and at J to 5 bases, leaving 10 bases not matched to a gene. The CDR3 length is 16 residues. Here the CDR3 DNA reads TGTGCCAGCATCTTAGGAGGGACAGGGGTAACCGGGGAGCTGTTTTTT. Translating it yields CASILGGTGVTGELFF.

This rearrangement joins TRBV5-1 to TRBJ1-1; 10 bases align to TRBD1. From germline, CDR1 is SGHRS and CDR2 YFSETQ. This CDR3 spans 15 amino acids. Trimming at V came to 2 bases and at J to 3 bases, leaving 4 bases not matched to a gene. The CDR3 spells CASSFRTGGDTEAFF. The CDR3 DNA reads TGCGCCAGCAGCTTCCGGACAGGGGGGGACACTGAAGCTTTCTTT. The full variable domain, rest sourced from reference TRBV5-1 and TRBJ1-1, is KAGVTQTPRYLIKTRGQQVTLSCSPISGHRSVSWYQQTPGQGLQFLFEYFSETQRNKGNFPGRFSGRQFSNSRSEMNVSTLELGDSALYLCASSFRTGGDTEAFFGQGTRLTVV.

The chain has TRBV7-8 and TRBJ1-2; TRBD1 is a possible D gene (6 bases). Looked up from germline, CDR1 is SGHVS and CDR2 is FQNEAQ. The CDR3 totals 16 residues. V shed 5 bases and J shed 3 bases, with 19 bases lying between them. CDR3 in DNA: TGTGCCAGCAGCGGAACCACAGGGCGAACCCACTATGGCTACACCTTC. It encodes CASSGTTGRTHYGYTF.

The gene calls are TRBV6-1 and TRBJ1-1; 7 bases are a match to TRBD1. The germline gives CDR1 MNHNS, CDR2 SASEGT. V was pared by 7 bases and J by 10 bases, with 12 bases of the junction left unmatched. The CDR3 sequence is 13 residues long. CDR3 DNA sequence: TGTGCCAGCATTAAAACCTCGACAGGGAGAGCTTTCTTT. It is translated as CASIKTSTGRAFF.

The V gene is TRBV5-1, the J gene TRBJ2-5; D is perhaps TRBD1 (6 bases). The V and J ends lost 2 bases and 2 bases respectively, with 10 bases between them. Germline assignment: CDR1 SGHRS and CDR2 YFSETQ. This CDR3 has 14 amino acids. The CDR3 loop is CASSFQTGQETQYF. In nucleotides, the CDR3 is TGCGCCAGCAGCTTTCAGACAGGTCAAGAGACCCAGTACTTC.

This clone was observed a handful of times. The chain carries TRBV6-1 and TRBJ2-7; 8 bases align to TRBD1. The length of the CDR3 is 14 residues. The germline V gene encodes CDR1 MNHNS and CDR2 SASEGT. Germline trimming cut 2 bases from V and 4 bases from J; bases unmatched to any gene: 4. CDR3 DNA: TGTGCCAGCAGTGAACAGGGGGCGAGGTACGAGCAGTACTTC. It specifies CASSEQGARYEQYF.

In its sample, this clone was seen once. V gene TRBV18 combines with J gene TRBJ2-7, with D perhaps matching TRBD1 (6 bases). CDR3 length: 14 amino acids. Germline values: CDR1 KGHSH, CDR2 LQKENI. V was shortened by 2 bases and J by 5 bases, with 13 bases between the two germline ends. CDR3 nucleotide sequence: TGTGCCAGCTCACCATTAGCAAGGGACAACGAGCAGTACTTC. This translates into CASSPLARDNEQYF.

This sequence joins TRBV5-6 and TRBJ2-3; D might be TRBD1 (5 bases). Per the germline V gene, CDR1 is SGHDT and CDR2 is YYEEEE. V was clipped by 3 bases and J by 4 bases, with 9 bases between them. The CDR3 contains 13 residues. CDR3 sequence: CASSWEGADTQYF. The CDR3 bases are TGTGCCAGCAGCTGGGAAGGGGCAGATACGCAGTATTTT. Complete variable domain (other parts from reference TRBV5-6 and TRBJ2-3): DAGVTQSPTHLIKTRGQQVTLRCSPKSGHDTVSWYQQALGQGPQFIFQYYEEEERQRGNFPDRFSGHQFPNYSSELNVNALLLGDSALYLCASSWEGADTQYFGPGTRLTVL.

The rearrangement joins TRBV4-2 to TRBJ1-4, with a possible D match to TRBD1 (6 bases). V shed 3 bases and J shed 4 bases, with 15 bases lying between them. CDR3 length: 16 amino acids. Germline V gene data show CDR1 as LGHNA and CDR2 as YNFKEQ. The CDR3, as DNA: TGTGCCAGCAGCCAGGGTACCGGACAGATTAATGAAAAACTGTTTTTT. Encoded protein: CASSQGTGQINEKLFF.

The CDR3 sequence is CASSLALLLEARYTEAFF. For the CDR3, the DNA is TGTGCCAGCAGCTTAGCGCTTCTGTTGGAGGCTCGGTACACTGAAGCTTTCTTT. The J gene is TRBJ1-1, the V gene TRBV7-9; the D is unclear. This CDR3 spans 18 amino acids. Trimming took off 0 bases at V and 3 bases at J, with 20 bases between the two ends. Germline CDR1 is SEHNR and CDR2 is FQNEAQ (reference sequence).

This chain joins TRBV7-2 and TRBJ2-3, with 12 bases fitting TRBD1. J lost 3 bases, V lost 5 bases, and 12 bases had no gene match. Germline V gene sequence: CDR1 SGHTA, CDR2 FQGNSA. The CDR3 runs to 18 residues. The CDR3 coding sequence is TGTGCCAGCAGCCCTAGCCGGGGACAGGGGGCTCGGACAGATACGCAGTATTTT. This gives the protein CASSPSRGQGARTDTQYF.

This chain joins TRBV27 and TRBJ1-6; 9 bases are a match to TRBD1. CDR3 size: 16 residues. Unmatched junction bases numbered 9, after V lost 2 bases and J lost 10 bases. CDR1 and CDR2 from the germline V gene are MNHEY and SMNVEV (reference sequence). The CDR3 coding sequence is TGTGCCAGCAGTTTAGATTGGGACAGGGTTAACTCACCCCTCCACTTT. It encodes CASSLDWDRVNSPLHF.

Comment on this clone: The limits of the CDR3 on the DNA are not certain, so only TCRdb's listed CDR3 is given. Here the CDR3 reads CASSSSTGDTEAFF. The J gene is TRBJ1-1, the V gene TRBV6-5; the table's D gene call, TRBD1, was not cross checked with the DNA. Counting both end residues, the CDR3 totals 14 amino acids. Germline-derived CDR1 and CDR2 are MNHEY and SVGAGI.

The V gene is TRBV19, the J gene TRBJ1-2, with 9 bases matching TRBD1. The germline CDR1 and CDR2 sequences are LNHDA and SQIVND (reference sequence). The CDR3 is 14 amino acids. The V segment lost 3 bases and the J segment 7 bases; nucleotides outside the gene matches: 6. CDR3 nucleotides: TGTGCCAGTAGTATCGTAACAGGGGGCGCTGGCTACACCTTC. As protein: CASSIVTGGAGYTF.

J is TRBJ2-7 and V is TRBV28; D is ambiguous. The CDR3 is made up of 12 amino acids. Germline CDR1 MDHEN, CDR2 SYDVKM. Trimming cost V 5 bases and J 9 bases, with 14 bases left between them. The CDR3 here is CASSLLLRRQYF. For the CDR3, the DNA is TGTGCCAGCAGTCTCCTATTACGTAGGCAGTACTTC.

The V call is TRBV6-4, the J call TRBJ2-1; 7 bases match TRBD2. The germline gives CDR1 MRHNA, CDR2 SNTAGT. V was pared by 4 bases and J by 7 bases, with 7 bases of the junction left unmatched. This CDR3 region has 14 residues. CDR3 nucleotides: TGTGCCAGCAGTGGAGGTGGGAGGGGAAATGAGCAGTTCTTC. It translates to CASSGGGRGNEQFF.

The rearrangement uses TRBV5-4 and TRBJ1-1, with 9 bases that match TRBD1. This CDR3 spans 15 amino acids. Germline lookup yields CDR1 SGHNT and CDR2 YYREEE (reference sequence). With 4 bases clipped from V and 1 base from J, the junction kept 5 bases outside the gene matches. The CDR3 sequence is CASSLQTGGNTEAFF. The CDR3 nucleotides read TGTGCCAGCAGCCTCCAGACAGGGGGGAACACTGAAGCTTTCTTT.

The genes are TRBV27 and TRBJ2-1, with 7 positions matching TRBD2. Germline CDR1 reads MNHEY; CDR2 reads SMNVEV (reference sequence). This CDR3 has 16 residues. V was pared by 4 bases and J by 5 bases, with 11 bases of the junction left unmatched. CDR3 region: CASSSRLAPSHNEQFF. CDR3 DNA: TGTGCCAGCAGTTCCAGACTAGCTCCTAGTCACAATGAGCAGTTCTTC.

The CDR3 DNA reads as TGCAGCGTTCCCGGGATCCCCGGCAATGAGCAGTTCTTC. It translates to CSVPGIPGNEQFF. The rearrangement joins TRBV29-1 to TRBJ2-1; D perhaps matches TRBD2 (5 bases). The CDR3 is 13 residues long. Trimming removed 5 bases at V and 6 bases at J, with 14 bases between. Germline-derived CDR1 and CDR2 are SQVTM and ANQGSEA.

The chain employs TRBV27 and TRBJ1-2; D perhaps matches TRBD1 (6 bases). V lost 5 bases and J 5 bases, leaving 15 bases between the germline ends. CDR3 length equals 14 residues. The germline gives CDR1 MNHEY, CDR2 SMNVEV (reference sequence). The CDR3 nucleotides read TGTGCCAGCAGTCCCCGGACAGTCTCTTATGGCTACACCTTC. It encodes CASSPRTVSYGYTF.

This chain links TRBV4-2 with TRBJ1-5; D perhaps matches TRBD1 (6 bases). Trimming took 1 base from V and 7 from J, leaving 23 bases between them. This CDR3 has 18 residues. Germline assignment: CDR1 LGHNA and CDR2 YNFKEQ. CDR3 DNA: TGTGCCAGCAGCCAAGTCGCAGGGGCGCGGATAGAGGGACAGCCCCAGCATTTT. As protein: CASSQVAGARIEGQPQHF.

This clone was detected a few times. This sequence joins TRBV4-2 and TRBJ2-5; TRBD1 is a possible D gene (5 bases). In germline, CDR1 is LGHNA, CDR2 YNFKEQ. The CDR3 spans 16 residues. Trimming stripped 1 base from V and 0 bases from J, with 12 bases between. CDR3 DNA sequence: TGTGCCAGCAGCCAAGGGGCTGGGGCCTACCAAGAGACCCAGTACTTC. Translating it yields CASSQGAGAYQETQYF.